The 8 T cell receptor beta chains in this list originate from one sample, sequenced in a study of Ad26.COV2.S vaccination and SARS-CoV-2 variants. TCRdb keeps only in-frame clones here, not all; method: immunoSEQ multiplex PCR. The sample records 430,000 or so clones, 75% to 95% being singletons. Treatment reported: 15 to 20 received Ad26.COV2.S at low or high dose, single or two shots; five or six received placebo; per-sample allocation not given. Following the first vaccine or placebo injection, samples were taken on day 63. The sample was peripheral blood, taken in a trial of Ad26.COV2.S vaccine versus placebo. Every receptor here comes from a person between 18 and 65 years old who received the Ad26.COV2.S COVID-19 vaccine or a placebo.

This sequence joins TRBV9 and TRBJ2-3, with D perhaps being TRBD1 or TRBD2 (5 bases each). This CDR3 region has 17 residues. CDR1 and CDR2 from the germline V gene are SGDLS and YYNGEE. V lost 0 bases to trimming and J lost 2 bases, with 16 bases between them. CDR3 residues: CASSVVEGTLTTDTQYF. The DNA for the CDR3 is TGTGCCAGCAGCGTAGTCGAAGGGACCCTCACCACAGATACGCAGTATTTT.

This rearrangement joins TRBV2 to TRBJ2-4, with D tentatively TRBD2 (5 bases). The germline V gene has CDR1 SNHLY and CDR2 FYNNEI. V dropped 5 bases and J dropped 0 bases, with 11 bases sitting between them. The CDR3 length is 15 residues. CDR3: CASSLRGLAKNIQYF. The CDR3 coding sequence is TGTGCCAGCAGTCTTCGGGGATTAGCCAAAAACATTCAGTACTTC.

V is TRBV7-3 and J is TRBJ2-7, with D hard to call. CDR1 is SGHTA and CDR2 is FQGTGA in the germline V gene. This CDR3 region has 10 residues. Trimming removed 7 bases from V and 2 bases from J, with 3 bases in between. The DNA for the CDR3 is TGTGCCAGCACTCCCTACGAGCAGTACTTC. Translating it yields CASTPYEQYF.

Points on this clone: This CDR3 is also generated by other DNA sequences in the sample. The genes are TRBV12-3 or TRBV12-4 and TRBJ1-6; D is possibly TRBD1 (5 bases). V was shortened by 3 bases and J by 9 bases, with 6 bases between the two germline ends. The CDR3 has 12 residues. DNA for the CDR3: TGTGCCAGCAGTTTGGGGGGTTCACCCCTCCACTTT. Protein sequence: CASSLGGSPLHF.

This chain links TRBV6-5 with TRBJ2-7, with D maybe TRBD1 (5 bases). The CDR3 is made up of 14 amino acids. CDR1 MNHEY and CDR2 SVGAGI come from the germline V gene. The ends were cut back, 5 bases at V and 0 bases at J, with 11 bases in the middle. CDR3 residues: CASSQQVSSYEQYF. CDR3 nucleotide sequence: TGTGCCAGCAGTCAACAGGTGTCCTCCTACGAGCAGTACTTC.

V and J are TRBV25-1 and TRBJ2-7; D may match TRBD1 or TRBD2 (5 bases each). This CDR3 region has 13 residues. V lost 3 bases and J lost 6, with 12 bases in between. Germline V gene data show CDR1 as MGHDK and CDR2 as SYGVNS. In DNA, the CDR3 is TGTGCCAGCAGTGACCGAGGGGTGTTCGAGCAGTACTTC. Protein product: CASSDRGVFEQYF.

Only one count was recorded for this clone. CDR3 bases: TGTGCCAGTCCATCCCCCCCCGGACCAACAGATACGCAGTATTTT. Translation gives CASPSPPGPTDTQYF. The chain recombines TRBV28 with TRBJ2-3; D remains ambiguous. Per the germline V gene, CDR1 is MDHEN and CDR2 is SYDVKM. V lost 9 bases, J lost 3 bases, and 19 bases lay in between. The CDR3 sequence is 15 residues long.

V usage is TRBV27 and J usage is TRBJ1-2; a possible D gene is TRBD1 (6 bases). The V end was cut by 2 bases, the J end by 9 bases, with 13 bases between. The V gene's germline CDR1 is MNHEY and CDR2 SMNVEV (reference sequence). The CDR3 totals 13 residues. The CDR3 here is CASSLKGDFSYTF. The CDR3 region has the DNA TGTGCCAGCAGTTTAAAGGGGGATTTCAGCTACACCTTC.